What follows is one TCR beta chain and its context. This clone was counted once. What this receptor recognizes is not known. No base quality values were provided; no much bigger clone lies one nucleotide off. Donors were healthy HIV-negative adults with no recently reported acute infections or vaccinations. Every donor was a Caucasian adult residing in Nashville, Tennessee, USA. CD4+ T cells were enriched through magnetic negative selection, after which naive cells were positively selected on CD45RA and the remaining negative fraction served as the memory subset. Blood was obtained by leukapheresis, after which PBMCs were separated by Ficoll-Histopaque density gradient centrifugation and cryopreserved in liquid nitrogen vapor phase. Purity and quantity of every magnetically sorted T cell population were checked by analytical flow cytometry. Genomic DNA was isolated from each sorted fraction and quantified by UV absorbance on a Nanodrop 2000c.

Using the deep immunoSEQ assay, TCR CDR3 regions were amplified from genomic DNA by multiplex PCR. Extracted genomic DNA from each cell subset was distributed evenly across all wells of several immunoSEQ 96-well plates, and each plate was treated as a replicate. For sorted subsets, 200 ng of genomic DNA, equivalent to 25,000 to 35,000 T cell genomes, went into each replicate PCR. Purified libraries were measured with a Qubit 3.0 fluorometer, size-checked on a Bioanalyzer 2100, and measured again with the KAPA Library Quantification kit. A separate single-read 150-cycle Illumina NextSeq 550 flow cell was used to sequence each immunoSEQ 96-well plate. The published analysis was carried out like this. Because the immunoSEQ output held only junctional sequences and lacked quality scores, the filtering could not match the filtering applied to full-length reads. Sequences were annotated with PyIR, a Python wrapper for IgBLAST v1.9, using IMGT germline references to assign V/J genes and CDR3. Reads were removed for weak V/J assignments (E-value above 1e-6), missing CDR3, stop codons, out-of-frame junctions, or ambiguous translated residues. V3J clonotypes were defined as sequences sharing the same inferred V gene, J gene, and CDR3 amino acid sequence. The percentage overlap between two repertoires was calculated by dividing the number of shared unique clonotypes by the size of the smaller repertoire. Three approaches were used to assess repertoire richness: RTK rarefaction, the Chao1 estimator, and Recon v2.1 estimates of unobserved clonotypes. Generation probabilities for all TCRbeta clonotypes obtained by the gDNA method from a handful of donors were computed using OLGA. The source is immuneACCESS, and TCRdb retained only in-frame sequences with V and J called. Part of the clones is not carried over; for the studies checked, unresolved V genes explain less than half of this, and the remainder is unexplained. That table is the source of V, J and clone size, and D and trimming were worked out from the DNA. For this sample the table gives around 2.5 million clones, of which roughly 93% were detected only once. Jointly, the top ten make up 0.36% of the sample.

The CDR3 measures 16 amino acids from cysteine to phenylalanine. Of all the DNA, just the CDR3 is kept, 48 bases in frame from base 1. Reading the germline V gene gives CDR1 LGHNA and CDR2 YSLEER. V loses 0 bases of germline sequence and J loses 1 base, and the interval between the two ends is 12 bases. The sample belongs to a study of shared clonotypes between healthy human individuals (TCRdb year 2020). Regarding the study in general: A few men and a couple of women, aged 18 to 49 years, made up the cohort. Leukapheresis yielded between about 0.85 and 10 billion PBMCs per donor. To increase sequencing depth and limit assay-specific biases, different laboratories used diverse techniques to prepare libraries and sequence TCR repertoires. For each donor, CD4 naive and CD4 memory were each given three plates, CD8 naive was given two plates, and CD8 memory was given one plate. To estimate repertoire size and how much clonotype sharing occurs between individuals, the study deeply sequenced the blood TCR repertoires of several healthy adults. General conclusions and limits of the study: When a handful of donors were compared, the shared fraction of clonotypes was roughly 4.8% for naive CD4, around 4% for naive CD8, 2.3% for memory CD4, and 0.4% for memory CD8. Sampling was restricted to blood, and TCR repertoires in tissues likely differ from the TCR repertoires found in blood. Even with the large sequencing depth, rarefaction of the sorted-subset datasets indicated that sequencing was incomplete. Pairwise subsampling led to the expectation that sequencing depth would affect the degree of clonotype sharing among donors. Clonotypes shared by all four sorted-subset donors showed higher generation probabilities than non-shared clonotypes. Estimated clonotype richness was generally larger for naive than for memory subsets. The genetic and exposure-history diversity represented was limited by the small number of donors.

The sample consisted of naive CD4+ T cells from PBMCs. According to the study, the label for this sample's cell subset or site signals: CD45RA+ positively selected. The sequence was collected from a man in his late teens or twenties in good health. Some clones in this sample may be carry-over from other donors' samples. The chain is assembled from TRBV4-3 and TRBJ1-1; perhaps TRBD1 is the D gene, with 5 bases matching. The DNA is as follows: TGCGCCAGCAGCCAAGATCTACCAGGGACGAACACTGAAGCTTTCTTT. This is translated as CASSQDLPGTNTEAFF.